This T cell receptor (beta chain) was sequenced during a study of spatial heterogeneity in lung cancer (dated by TCRdb to about 2019). Looking at the study overall: Beta-chain transcripts were consistently detected in greater numbers than alpha-chain transcripts, which likely reflects a higher abundance of beta-chain transcripts. At surgery, both alpha and beta chains were TCR-sequenced in roughly 200 tumor regions, roughly 64 matched nontumor lung samples and a few dozen PBMC samples. The study linked features of the TCR repertoire to counts of nonsynonymous mutations, which were determined by whole-exome sequencing of tumor tissue. In the raw uncorrected reads, each unique combination of TCR and UMI appeared more than ten times on average. In non-small cell lung cancer, the study made a quantitative comparison of TCR alpha and beta repertoires among multiple tumor regions, matched nontumor lung and blood. The full study reports these points: Confirming at a functional level the hypothesis that regional TCRs recognize regional mutations was considered to require additional single-cell paired TCR alpha and beta sequencing. Ubiquitous expanded tumor TCRs were detected in blood more often at tumor resection than at routine follow-up.

For CDR1 and CDR2, the germline V gene lists MNHEY and SVGAGI. After removal of 7 bases from V and 3 bases from J, the junction retains 8 bases not matched to a gene. The CDR3 spans 15 residues, from the cysteine through the phenylalanine. Only the CDR3 DNA is retained, 45 bases long and in frame from the first base. Libraries were built with 5' RACE. For sequencing, a NextSeq 500 was employed. The TCR library protocol attached a unique molecular identifier to each TCR cDNA molecule to allow correction of PCR and sequencing errors. As for how the authors treated the data: TCR identification, UMI-based error correction and CDR3 extraction were performed with Decombinator tools. TCRs above a frequency of 2 per 1,000, corresponding to the top 1% of the tumor frequency distribution, were defined as expanded. Renyi diversity was calculated using the R vegan package after each repertoire was subsampled 100 times to 5,000 TCRs. CDR3 similarity networks were built from amino acid triplet string-kernel similarity, connecting CDR3s with pairwise similarity above 0.82. TCRdb's own reprocessing of the public reads used fastp at Q25 and MiXCR and kept productive beta chains. Each entry merges the rows of one CDR3 protein and shows their most common DNA and genes. TCRdb's processing, not the authors' own work, is the source of the V and J calls. This sample is represented by 45,000 to 55,000 distinct CDR3 sequences; about 5.8% of them were singletons. The ten largest clones capture approximately 12% of the sample.

Per the publication, the time point label means: sample taken at primary tumor resection. Samples were obtained from approximately 72 patients with early-stage, untreated non-small cell lung cancer from the lung TRACERx cohort. Whole RNA extracted from tumor and nontumor lung tissue, or from cryopreserved PBMC samples, was used for TCR sequencing without cell sorting. A patient was chosen for TCR sequencing only when enough RNA was available from at least two tumor regions. At least ten counts were recorded for this clonotype. The antigen it recognizes is unknown. No per-base quality is available; no much larger clone lies one base away.

The TCR sequence derives from a male donor with early-stage non-small cell lung cancer. This chain is built from TRBV6-5 and TRBJ2-1, and 8 bases in between align with TRBD1. The material sequenced was PBMCs, taken at surgery. For the CDR3, the sequence is CASNPTGVGYNEQFF. The nucleotide sequence is given as TGTGCCAGCAACCCGACAGGGGTCGGCTACAATGAGCAGTTCTTC.